The 26 T cell receptor beta chains given below trace back to one sample, sequenced in a study of T cells in Graves' hyperthyroidism and ophthalmopathy. TCR beta CDR3 sequences were amplified from RNA transcripts. Initially, a first-round RT-PCR of the TCR CDR3 employed the HTBI primer set. MiXCR was run by TCRdb on the multiplex PCR reads, yielding one entry per CDR3 protein. Altogether about 560,000 distinct CDR3 sequences are present, more than 15% being singletons, with the ten largest covering about 7%. Sequencing was done on a sample of blood. These receptors all stem from a woman in her twenties or thirties with Graves' hyperthyroidism.

This clonotype was seen only a few times. This sequence joins TRBV19 and TRBJ1-3, with D possibly being TRBD1 (6 bases). CDR3 length: 17 residues. Trimming cost V 4 bases and J 0 bases, with 16 bases left between them. Germline CDR1 and CDR2: LNHDA and SQIVND (reference sequence). The CDR3 is CASSTPGQFFSGNTIYF. DNA for the CDR3: TGTGCCAGTAGTACCCCGGGACAATTCTTCTCTGGAAACACCATATATTTT.

This clonotype was counted at least ten times. CDR3 DNA: TGTGCCAGCAGTACAGATTTAACCTACAATGAGCAGTTCTTC. It is translated as CASSTDLTYNEQFF. V and J are TRBV28 and TRBJ2-1, with D hard to call. CDR1 is MDHEN and CDR2 is SYDVKM in the germline V gene. The V gene lost 5 bases and the J gene lost 2 bases, with 10 bases spanning the gap. The CDR3 length is 14 residues. The variable domain in full, with the rest retrieved from reference TRBV28 and TRBJ2-1, is DVKVTQSSRYLVKRTGEKVFLECVQDMDHENMFWYRQDPGLGLRLIYFSYDVKMKEKGDIPEGYSVSREKKERFSLILESASTNQTSMYLCASSTDLTYNEQFFGPGTRLTVL.

This clonotype was detected many times. This chain connects TRBV5-1 to TRBJ1-2, with D possibly being TRBD1 (5 bases). Germline CDR1 is SGHRS and CDR2 is YFSETQ. The ends were cut back, 4 bases at V and 5 bases at J, with 15 bases in the middle. CDR3 length: 14 residues. Written as DNA, the CDR3 is TGCGCCAGCAGCACGCCCGGGACGGAGTATGGCTACACCTTC. As protein: CASSTPGTEYGYTF.

This clonotype has at least ten counts. The CDR3 bases are TGTGCCAGCAGCAGAGGGACTAGCGGCACAGATACGCAGTATTTT. Its protein product is CASSRGTSGTDTQYF. This chain uses TRBV13 with TRBJ2-3; 10 bases line up with TRBD2. This CDR3 is built from 15 residues. V lost 5 bases to trimming and J lost 1 base; unmatched junction nucleotides: 3. CDR1 and CDR2 from the germline V gene are PRHDT and FYEKMQ (reference sequence).

This clonotype was seen more than once but under ten times. The CDR3 coding sequence is TGTGCCAGCAGTCCCATTTCGGGGGGAGTGGAAACCGGGGAGCTGTTTTTT. It is translated as CASSPISGGVETGELFF. V is TRBV12-3 or TRBV12-4 and J is TRBJ2-2; 7 bases align to TRBD2. The CDR3 consists of 17 residues. With 5 bases clipped from V and 5 bases from J, the junction kept 14 bases outside the gene matches.

This clonotype was counted between two and nine times. This sequence joins TRBV27 and TRBJ2-7, with D tentatively TRBD2 (6 bases). This CDR3 comprises 14 residues. V gave up 6 bases and J gave up 3 bases, with 15 bases separating them. Germline values: CDR1 MNHEY, CDR2 SMNVEV (reference sequence). This chain's CDR3 is CASRKRDWSYEQYF. CDR3 nucleotides: TGTGCCAGCAGAAAACGGGACTGGAGCTACGAGCAGTACTTC.

The chain employs TRBV6-1 and TRBJ2-5, with 7 nucleotides matching TRBD1. The trim removed 6 bases at V and 5 bases at J, leaving 9 bases unmatched. Germline CDR1 reads MNHNS; CDR2 reads SASEGT. The CDR3 has 14 residues. The CDR3: CASRSTGVSETQYF. The CDR3 nucleotides are TGTGCCAGCAGGTCAACAGGGGTATCTGAGACCCAGTACTTC.

Ten or more counts support this clonotype. This rearrangement joins TRBV20-1 to TRBJ2-1; TRBD2 aligns across 8 bases. There are 16 residues in the CDR3. Looked up from germline, CDR1 is DFQATT and CDR2 is SNEGSKA (reference sequence). V lost 2 bases and J lost 5; bases outside the gene matches: 11. The CDR3: CSARKVSGGSHNEQFF. CDR3 coding DNA: TGCAGTGCTAGAAAAGTATCGGGAGGGTCCCACAATGAGCAGTTCTTC.

The table lists this clonotype with many counts. The gene calls are TRBV11-2 and TRBJ1-1; D not certain. The germline V gene has CDR1 SGHAT and CDR2 FQNNGV. The V gene lost 2 bases and the J gene lost 1 base, with 14 bases spanning the gap. CDR3 length: 16 amino acids. The CDR3 coding sequence is TGTGCCAGCAGCTTAAGGGCCGGCAGAGAGAACACTGAAGCTTTCTTT. This encodes CASSLRAGRENTEAFF.

The chain carries TRBV5-1 and TRBJ2-1; 7 nucleotides align to TRBD1. The CDR3 extends over 15 amino acids. Germline loops: CDR1 SGHRS, CDR2 YFSETQ. The V and J ends lost 4 bases and 4 bases, in that order; junction bases with no gene match: 8. The chain's CDR3 is CASSLTDRIYNEQFF. Written as DNA, the CDR3 is TGCGCCAGCAGCCTAACGGACAGGATATACAATGAGCAGTTCTTC.

The chain uses TRBV6-1 and TRBJ1-2; D might be TRBD1 (5 bases). Germline V gene sequence: CDR1 MNHNS, CDR2 SASEGT. CDR3 length: 13 residues. Trimming removed 4 bases at V and 8 bases at J, with 14 bases between. The CDR3, as DNA: TGTGCCAGCAGTGCGGGACGCAACACAGGCTACACCTTC. Translating gives CASSAGRNTGYTF.

The J gene is TRBJ1-6, the V gene TRBV15, with D uncertain. Germline V lookup: CDR1 LNHNV, CDR2 YYDKDF (reference sequence). V was trimmed by 0 bases and J by 3 bases, leaving 9 bases between them. The CDR3 consists of 16 residues. CDR3 in DNA: TGTGCCACCAGCAGAGATCCGGCAGGCTATAATTCACCCCTCCACTTT. This codes for CATSRDPAGYNSPLHF.

The gene calls are TRBV28 and TRBJ1-3; D possibly corresponds to TRBD1 (5 bases). The CDR3 runs to 16 residues. V lost 2 bases, J lost 0 bases, and 11 bases lay in between. The germline V gene encodes CDR1 MDHEN and CDR2 SYDVKM. CDR3 in amino acids: CASSLPGPSSGNTIYF. CDR3 in DNA: TGTGCCAGCAGTTTACCGGGACCCAGCTCTGGAAACACCATATATTTT.

Details on this clonotype: A single base separates this from a much larger clone, so it may be a read error. The rearrangement joins TRBV7-9 to TRBJ2-4; D is possibly TRBD2 (5 bases). Trimming took off 1 base at V and 0 bases at J, with 13 bases between the two ends. The CDR3 extends over 17 amino acids. In germline, CDR1 is SEHNR, CDR2 FQNEAQ (reference sequence). CDR3 nucleotide sequence: TGTGCCAGCAGCTTAGAGCGGAGTATCCTAGCCAAAAACATTCAGTACTTC. Translated: CASSLERSILAKNIQYF.

This clonotype was seen at least ten times. The chain uses TRBV20-1 and TRBJ2-1; D remains ambiguous. Germline V gene lookup returns CDR1 DFQATT and CDR2 SNEGSKA (reference sequence). The CDR3 is 12 amino acids. Trimming pared 3 bases from V and 8 bases from J, leaving 11 bases between. This chain's CDR3 is CSASSFTHEQFF. CDR3 nucleotide sequence: TGCAGTGCTAGCTCTTTTACTCATGAGCAGTTCTTC.

This clonotype was recorded at least ten times. In DNA form, the CDR3 reads TGTGCCAGCGTAAATGCGGGAGCAAGTGAGCAGTTCTTC. Its translation: CASVNAGASEQFF. The rearrangement links TRBV2 to TRBJ2-1; 7 bases align to TRBD2. V trimming: 8 bases; J trimming: 9 bases; junction bases outside the gene matches: 10. The germline V gene encodes CDR1 SNHLY and CDR2 FYNNEI. There are 13 residues in the CDR3.

The chain combines TRBV9 with TRBJ2-2; D is unclear. CDR1 SGDLS and CDR2 YYNGEE come from the germline V gene. The CDR3 is 15 residues long. Between the trimmed V and J ends, which lost 4 bases and 2 bases, there was a span of 12 bases. CDR3 region: CASSPRSANTGELFF. As DNA, the CDR3 is TGTGCCAGCAGCCCACGATCCGCAAACACCGGGGAGCTGTTTTTT. The variable domain in full, with the rest retrieved from reference TRBV9 and TRBJ2-2, is DSGVTQTPKHLITATGQRVTLRCSPRSGDLSVYWYQQSLDQGLQFLIQYYNGEERAKGNILERFSAQQFPDLHSELNLSSLELGDSALYFCASSPRSANTGELFFGEGSRLTVL.

This clonotype was seen repeatedly, ten times or more. This chain uses TRBV7-9 with TRBJ2-1; 12 nucleotides match TRBD2. The germline V gene has CDR1 SEHNR and CDR2 FQNEAQ (reference sequence). The CDR3 contains 16 residues. V lost 7 bases, J lost 5 bases, and 9 bases stayed unmatched. CDR3: CASKTGTSGPHNEQFF. The DNA for the CDR3 is TGTGCCAGCAAGACCGGGACTAGCGGGCCCCACAATGAGCAGTTCTTC.

This clonotype was seen repeatedly, ten times or more. The chain is built from TRBV28 and TRBJ2-1, with D hard to call. The CDR3 totals 13 residues. Per germline, CDR1 MDHEN and CDR2 SYDVKM. V was trimmed by 6 bases and J by 5 bases, leaving 11 bases between them. The CDR3 loop reads CASRRGRHNEQFF. The CDR3 coding sequence is TGTGCCAGCAGGCGAGGACGGCACAATGAGCAGTTCTTC.

This clonotype was recorded many times. The chain is built from TRBV2 and TRBJ1-5; TRBD1 aligns across 8 bases. This CDR3 contains 16 residues. CDR1 and CDR2 (germline): SNHLY, FYNNEI. The ends lost 5 bases at V and 7 bases at J; junction bases unmatched: 13. The CDR3 DNA sequence: TGTGCCAGCAGTCCTGCCGACAGGGGCCTCAAGCAGCCCCAGCATTTT. It is translated as CASSPADRGLKQPQHF.

Ten or more counts support this clonotype. The chain carries TRBV11-2 and TRBJ2-1, with TRBD2 as a possible D gene (6 bases). Germline V gives CDR1 SGHAT, CDR2 FQNNGV. V was clipped by 2 bases and J by 8 bases, with 13 bases between them. The CDR3 is made up of 14 amino acids. CDR3 loop: CASSLPGEVYEQFF. The DNA for the CDR3 is TGTGCCAGCAGCTTACCGGGAGAGGTGTATGAGCAGTTCTTC.

This clonotype appeared many times. V is TRBV5-1 and J is TRBJ2-2; D remains ambiguous. The CDR3 sequence is 14 residues long. V was clipped by 6 bases and J by 1 base, with 10 bases between them. Germline loops: CDR1 SGHRS, CDR2 YFSETQ. The CDR3 DNA reads as TGCGCCAGCAAGTTGGCCCTGAACACCGGGGAGCTGTTTTTT. Residues: CASKLALNTGELFF. Together with reference TRBV5-1 and TRBJ2-2, the CDR3 gives the full variable domain: KAGVTQTPRYLIKTRGQQVTLSCSPISGHRSVSWYQQTPGQGLQFLFEYFSETQRNKGNFPGRFSGRQFSNSRSEMNVSTLELGDSALYLCASKLALNTGELFFGEGSRLTVL.

This clonotype has at least ten counts. The chain uses TRBV20-1 and TRBJ2-1; possibly TRBD1 or TRBD2 for D (7 bases each). The CDR3 runs to 17 residues. Germline V lookup: CDR1 DFQATT, CDR2 SNEGSKA (reference sequence). Trimming took off 1 base at V and 5 bases at J, with 21 bases between the two ends. In DNA form, the CDR3 reads TGCAGTGCTAGAGGCCTAGGGGGCGGGAGTTTGAACAATGAGCAGTTCTTC. Translating it yields CSARGLGGGSLNNEQFF.

Only a few counts were recorded for this clonotype. The chain uses TRBV7-3 and TRBJ2-2; TRBD2 matches 12 bases. V gave up 5 bases and J gave up 1 base; unmatched junction bases: 2. Germline V gene lookup returns CDR1 SGHTA and CDR2 FQGTGA. The CDR3 extends over 16 amino acids. This chain's CDR3 is CASSRTSGVNTGELFF. CDR3 nucleotides: TGTGCCAGCAGCCGGACTAGCGGGGTGAACACCGGGGAGCTGTTTTTT. The full variable domain, in which reference TRBV7-3 and TRBJ2-2 provide the parts outside the CDR3, is GAGVSQTPSNKVTEKGKYVELRCDPISGHTALYWYRQSLGQGPEFLIYFQGTGAADDSGLPNDRFFAVRPEGSVSTLKIQRTERGDSAVYLCASSRTSGVNTGELFFGEGSRLTVL.

The chain couples TRBV12-3 or TRBV12-4 to TRBJ1-5, with D uncertain. CDR3 size: 12 residues. V was pared by 0 bases and J by 7 bases, with 4 bases between. The CDR3 sequence is CASSLATQPQHF. CDR3 nucleotides: TGTGCCAGCAGTTTAGCCACCCAGCCCCAGCATTTT.

The V and J genes are TRBV19 and TRBJ2-2; D is unclear. Germline loops: CDR1 LNHDA, CDR2 SQIVND (reference sequence). The CDR3 sequence is 14 residues long. Trimming shortened V by 4 bases and J by 6 bases, and 12 bases separated the two germline ends. Here the CDR3 DNA reads TGTGCCAGTAGTAGGACCCCAGATTCCGGGGAGCTGTTTTTT. This codes for CASSRTPDSGELFF.